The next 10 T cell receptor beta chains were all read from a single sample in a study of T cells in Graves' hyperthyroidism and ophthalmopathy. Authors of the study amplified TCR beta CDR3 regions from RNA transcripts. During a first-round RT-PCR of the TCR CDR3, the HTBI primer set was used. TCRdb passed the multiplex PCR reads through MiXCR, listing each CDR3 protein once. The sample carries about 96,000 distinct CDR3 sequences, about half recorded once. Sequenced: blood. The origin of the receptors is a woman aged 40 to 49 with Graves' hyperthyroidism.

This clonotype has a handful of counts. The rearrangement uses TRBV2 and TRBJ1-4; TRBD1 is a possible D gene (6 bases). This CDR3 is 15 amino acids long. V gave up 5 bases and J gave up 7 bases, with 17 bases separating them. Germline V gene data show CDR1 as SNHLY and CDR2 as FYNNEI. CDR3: CASSFRTAVSEKLFF. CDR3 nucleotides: TGTGCCAGCAGTTTTAGGACAGCCGTGAGTGAAAAACTGTTTTTT.

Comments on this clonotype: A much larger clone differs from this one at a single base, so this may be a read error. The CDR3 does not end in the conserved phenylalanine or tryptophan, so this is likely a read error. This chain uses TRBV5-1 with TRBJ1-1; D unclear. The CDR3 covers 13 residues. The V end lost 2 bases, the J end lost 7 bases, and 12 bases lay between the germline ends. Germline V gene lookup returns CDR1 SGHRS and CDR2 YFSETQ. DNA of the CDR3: TGCGCCAGCAGCTTAATCGGTGCAGGTGAAGCTTTCCTT. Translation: CASSLIGAGEAFL.

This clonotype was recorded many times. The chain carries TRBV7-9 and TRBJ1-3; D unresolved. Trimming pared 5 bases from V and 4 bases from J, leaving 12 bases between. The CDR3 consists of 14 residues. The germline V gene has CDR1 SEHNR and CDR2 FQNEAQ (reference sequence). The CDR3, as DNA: TGTGCCAGCAGCCGGACTGCACAAGGAAACACCATATATTTT. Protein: CASSRTAQGNTIYF.

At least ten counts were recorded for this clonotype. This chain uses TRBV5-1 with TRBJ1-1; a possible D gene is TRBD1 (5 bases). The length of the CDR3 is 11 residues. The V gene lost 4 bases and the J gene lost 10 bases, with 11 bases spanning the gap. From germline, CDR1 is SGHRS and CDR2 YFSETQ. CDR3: CASSTGRGAFF. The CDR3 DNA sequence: TGCGCCAGCAGCACTGGAAGGGGAGCTTTCTTT.

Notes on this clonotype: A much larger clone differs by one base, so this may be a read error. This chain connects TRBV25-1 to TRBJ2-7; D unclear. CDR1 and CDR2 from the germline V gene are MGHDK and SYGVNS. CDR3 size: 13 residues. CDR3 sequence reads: CAGSQGFSYEQYF. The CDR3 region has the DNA TGCGCCGGCAGCCAAGGGTTCAGCTACGAGCAGTACTTC.

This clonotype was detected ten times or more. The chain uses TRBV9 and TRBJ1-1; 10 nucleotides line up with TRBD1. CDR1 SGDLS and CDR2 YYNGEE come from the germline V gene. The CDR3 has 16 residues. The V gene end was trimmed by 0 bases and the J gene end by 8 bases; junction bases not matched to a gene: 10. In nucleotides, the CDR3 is TGTGCCAGCAGCGTAGGGGCCGGGACAGGGGCCGTAGAAGCTTTCTTT. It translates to CASSVGAGTGAVEAFF.

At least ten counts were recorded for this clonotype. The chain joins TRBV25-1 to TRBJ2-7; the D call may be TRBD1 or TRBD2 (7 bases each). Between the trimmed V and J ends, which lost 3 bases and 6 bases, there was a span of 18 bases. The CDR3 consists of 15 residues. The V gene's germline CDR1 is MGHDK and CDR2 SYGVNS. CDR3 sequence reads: CASSEGGGGRREQYF. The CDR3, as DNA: TGTGCCAGCAGTGAGGGAGGGGGCGGCCGGCGCGAGCAGTACTTC.

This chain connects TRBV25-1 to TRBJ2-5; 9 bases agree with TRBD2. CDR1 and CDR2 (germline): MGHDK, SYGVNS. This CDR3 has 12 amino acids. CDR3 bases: TGTGACCAGCGGGAGGACCAAGAGACCCAGTACTTC. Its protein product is CDQREDQETQYF.

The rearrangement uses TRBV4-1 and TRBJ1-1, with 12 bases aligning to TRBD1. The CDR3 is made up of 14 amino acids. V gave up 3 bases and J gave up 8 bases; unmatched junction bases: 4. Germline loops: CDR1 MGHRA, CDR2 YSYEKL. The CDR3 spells CASSQAGQGAEAFF. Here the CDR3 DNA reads TGCGCCAGCAGCCAGGCGGGACAGGGGGCCGAAGCTTTCTTT.

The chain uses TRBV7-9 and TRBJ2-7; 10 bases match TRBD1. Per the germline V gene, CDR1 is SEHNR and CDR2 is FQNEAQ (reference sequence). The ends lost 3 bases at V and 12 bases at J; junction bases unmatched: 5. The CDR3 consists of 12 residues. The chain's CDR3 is CASSFPGQGLYF. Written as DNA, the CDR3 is TGTGCCAGCAGCTTCCCGGGACAGGGGCTGTACTTC.